The 20 T cell receptor beta chains below all came from one sample that was sequenced in a study of beta chain features in type 1 diabetes (dated by TCRdb to the late 2010s). Library prep was done by the immunoSEQ multiplex PCR assay. The High Capacity cDNA Reverse Transcription Kit was used to reverse transcribe all of the isolated RNA, meaning that expressed TCRB transcripts were what got sequenced. TCRdb limited this immuneACCESS table to in-frame rearrangements with V and J called. A share of clones is missing; checked studies link under half to unresolved V genes, and the rest is unexplained. Present in this sample are 120,000 to 150,000 clones, roughly 50% of which were seen just once. Together, the top ten hold 0.35% to 0.45% of the sample. Source material: Tregs from blood. This specimen's cell subset or site label, per the study, means: regulatory CD4+ T cells. The origin of the receptors is a man between 18 and 29 years old in good health.

This clone has just a few counts. V usage is TRBV7-9 and J usage is TRBJ2-2; D is uncertain. Germline CDR1 and CDR2: SEHNR and FQNEAQ (reference sequence). The CDR3 consists of 13 residues. Between the trimmed V and J ends, which lost 5 bases and 4 bases, there was a span of 8 bases. The DNA for the CDR3 is TGTGCCAGCAGCCCCCCAGTCACCGGGGAGCTGTTTTTT. This gives the protein CASSPPVTGELFF. Using reference TRBV7-9 and TRBJ2-2 for the parts outside the CDR3, the full variable domain is DTGVSQNPRHKITKRGQNVTFRCDPISEHNRLYWYRQTLGQGPEFLTYFQNEAQLEKSRLLSDRFSAERPKGSFSTLEIQRTEQGDSAMYLCASSPPVTGELFFGEGSRLTVL.

This chain uses TRBV28 with TRBJ2-2; D is unresolved. The CDR3 spans 16 residues. Deletions cut 4 bases from V and 0 bases from J, with 12 bases between. Germline V gives CDR1 MDHEN, CDR2 SYDVKM. CDR3: CASSWPLSANTGELFF. DNA of the CDR3: TGTGCCAGCAGTTGGCCTCTCAGCGCGAACACCGGGGAGCTGTTTTTT.

The chain is built from TRBV4-2 and TRBJ2-7; TRBD2 agrees at 10 bases. The V and J ends lost 8 bases and 3 bases, in that order; junction bases with no gene match: 13. Looked up from germline, CDR1 is LGHNA and CDR2 is YNFKEQ. CDR3 length equals 16 residues. The DNA of the CDR3 is TGTGCCAGCTCACTCGATAGCGGGGGGACGGACTACGAGCAGTACTTC. Translated, it gives CASSLDSGGTDYEQYF.

This clone was seen only a few times. The rearrangement links TRBV7-2 to TRBJ2-7; 11 nucleotides align to TRBD1. Germline CDR1 reads SGHTA; CDR2 reads FQGNSA. This CDR3 is built from 14 residues. Losses at the gene ends were 7 bases for V and 0 bases for J; bases not matched to a gene: 2. In DNA, the CDR3 is TGTGCCAGCAAAGGGACAGGGGGCTCCTACGAGCAGTACTTC. Amino acids: CASKGTGGSYEQYF. Supplemented by reference TRBV7-2 and TRBJ2-7, the full variable domain reads GAGVSQSPSNKVTEKGKDVELRCDPISGHTALYWYRQSLGQGLEFLIYFQGNSAPDKSGLPSDRFSAERTGGSVSTLTIQRTQQEDSAVYLCASKGTGGSYEQYFGPGTRLTVT.

This clone was observed a few times. The chain links TRBV7-2 to TRBJ1-1; weak D call: TRBD1 (5 bases). Deletions cut 0 bases from V and 0 bases from J, with 8 bases between. There are 15 residues in the CDR3. Looked up from germline, CDR1 is SGHTA and CDR2 is FQGNSA. CDR3 in amino acids: CASSLAPGMNTEAFF. CDR3 coding DNA: TGTGCCAGCAGCTTAGCGCCAGGGATGAACACTGAAGCTTTCTTT.

This chain connects TRBV4-2 to TRBJ1-3, with a weak D call TRBD1 (6 bases). Trimming removed 4 bases at V and 5 bases at J, with 15 bases between. This CDR3 contains 15 residues. The germline V gene has CDR1 LGHNA and CDR2 YNFKEQ. The chain's CDR3 is CASSLSGVERNTIYF. The CDR3 DNA follows: TGTGCCAGCAGCCTATCAGGGGTGGAGAGAAACACCATATATTTT.

The CDR3 DNA reads TGTGCCAGTAGTAGGGCAGGGATCATCGCGACCCAGTACTTC. Translated: CASSRAGIIATQYF. J is TRBJ2-5 and V is TRBV19; TRBD1 is a possible D gene (5 bases). CDR3 length: 14 residues. V was cut by 4 bases and J by 7 bases, with 16 bases left in between. Per germline, CDR1 LNHDA and CDR2 SQIVND (reference sequence).

This clone showed up just a few times. This chain links TRBV4-1 with TRBJ2-5; D might be TRBD1 (5 bases). The germline V and J ends were trimmed by 1 base and 4 bases, with 7 bases remaining between them. Germline lookup yields CDR1 MGHRA and CDR2 YSYEKL. The CDR3 totals 13 residues. The CDR3 region is CASSQGQLETQYF. Here the CDR3 DNA reads TGCGCCAGCAGCCAAGGACAGTTAGAGACCCAGTACTTC.

This clone was counted only a few times. The V and J genes are TRBV16 and TRBJ2-7; unclear D gene. Germline values: CDR1 KGHSY, CDR2 FQNENV. This CDR3 comprises 12 residues. The V gene lost 2 bases and the J gene lost 4 bases, with 6 bases spanning the gap. In DNA, the CDR3 is TGTGCCAGCAGCCAACGGGTGTACGAGCAGTACTTC. This sequence encodes CASSQRVYEQYF. The full variable domain, rest sourced from reference TRBV16 and TRBJ2-7, is GEEVAQTPKHLVRGEGQKAKLYCAPIKGHSYVFWYQQVLKNEFKFLISFQNENVFDETGMPKERFSAKCLPNSPCSLEIQATKLEDSAVYFCASSQRVYEQYFGPGTRLTVT.

The rearrangement joins TRBV5-1 to TRBJ2-7; 10 nucleotides line up with TRBD2. The CDR3 runs 14 residues. After removal of 4 bases from V and 4 bases from J, the junction contained 5 bases not matched to a gene. Germline CDR1 is SGHRS and CDR2 is YFSETQ. CDR3 sequence: CASSRGTSEYEQYF. The DNA for the CDR3 is TGCGCCAGCAGCCGGGGGACTAGCGAGTACGAGCAGTACTTC.

The chain has TRBV19 and TRBJ2-5; maybe TRBD2 (6 bases). This CDR3 spans 15 amino acids. In germline, CDR1 is LNHDA, CDR2 SQIVND (reference sequence). The V end lost 5 bases, the J end lost 5 bases, and 18 bases lay between the germline ends. CDR3 amino acids: CASSLGTLDLETQYF. The CDR3 coding sequence is TGTGCCAGTAGTCTCGGGACTCTAGATTTGGAGACCCAGTACTTC.

This clone showed up just a few times. The chain is built from TRBV7-2 and TRBJ2-5; 10 bases are shared with TRBD2. The CDR3 runs to 16 residues. CDR1 is SGHTA and CDR2 is FQGNSA in the germline V gene. Trimming took 1 base from V and 1 from J; bases not matched to a gene: 3. The CDR3 here is CASSLGWTSGQETQYF. As DNA, the CDR3 is TGTGCCAGCAGCTTAGGGTGGACTAGCGGCCAAGAGACCCAGTACTTC.

This chain connects TRBV5-8 to TRBJ2-5; D is uncertain. The CDR3 sequence is 13 residues long. Trimming shortened V by 6 bases and J by 5 bases, and 14 bases separated the two germline ends. The germline gives CDR1 SGHTS, CDR2 YDEGEE. CDR3 region: CASIPNIRETQYF. CDR3 DNA sequence: TGTGCCAGCATCCCGAATATCCGGGAGACCCAGTACTTC.

V gene TRBV6-6 combines with J gene TRBJ2-5; the D gene is possibly TRBD1 (6 bases). This CDR3 comprises 16 residues. Looked up from germline, CDR1 is MNHNY and CDR2 is SVGAGI (reference sequence). The germline V and J ends were trimmed by 0 bases and 8 bases, with 19 bases remaining between them. The CDR3: CASSYSPVGTPTTQYF. In nucleotides, the CDR3 is TGTGCCAGCAGTTACTCGCCCGTGGGGACACCGACCACCCAGTACTTC.

J is TRBJ2-5 and V is TRBV7-3, with TRBD1 matching over 12 bases. Germline assignment: CDR1 SGHTA and CDR2 FQGTGA. With 4 bases clipped from V and 4 bases from J, the junction kept 7 bases outside the gene matches. The CDR3 is made up of 16 amino acids. CDR3 protein: CASSSGTGGGPETQYF. In DNA form, the CDR3 reads TGTGCCAGCAGCTCAGGGACAGGGGGCGGACCAGAGACCCAGTACTTC.

This clone has just a few counts. This rearrangement joins TRBV11-2 to TRBJ2-7; D is uncertain. The ends were cut back, 0 bases at V and 3 bases at J, with 12 bases in the middle. The CDR3 spans 15 residues. Germline CDR1 SGHAT, CDR2 FQNNGV. The CDR3 bases are TGTGCCAGCAGCTTAGATTGGAGACGGAACTACGAGCAGTACTTC. Amino acids: CASSLDWRRNYEQYF.

This rearrangement joins TRBV7-3 to TRBJ1-1, with D possibly matching TRBD1 (6 bases). The CDR3 has 15 residues. Germline V gives CDR1 SGHTA, CDR2 FQGTGA. Trimming took off 5 bases at V and 4 bases at J, with 17 bases between the two ends. CDR3 residues: CASSLLGGGITEAFF. The CDR3 bases are TGTGCCAGCAGCCTATTAGGGGGGGGAATCACTGAAGCTTTCTTT.

Written as DNA, the CDR3 is TGCGCCAGCAGCCAAGATTTAGTCAGGGCGCATGGCTACACCTTC. It encodes CASSQDLVRAHGYTF. The chain has TRBV4-3 and TRBJ1-2; D is possibly TRBD1 (5 bases). V was cut by 0 bases and J by 6 bases, with 14 bases left in between. The CDR3 length is 15 residues. Germline V lookup: CDR1 LGHNA, CDR2 YSLEER.

The chain carries TRBV28 and TRBJ2-1; TRBD1 matches at 7 bases. The CDR3 totals 12 residues. V trimming: 9 bases; J trimming: 7 bases; junction bases outside the gene matches: 6. Germline values: CDR1 MDHEN, CDR2 SYDVKM. The CDR3 region has the DNA TGTGCCAGTCGACAGGGCAGGAATGAGCAGTTCTTC. Translated, it gives CASRQGRNEQFF.

This clone was detected a few times. The V call is TRBV4-3, the J call TRBJ2-1, with 7 bases lining up with TRBD1. The CDR3 loop spans 16 amino acids. Germline CDR1 is LGHNA and CDR2 is YSLEER. V trimming: 2 bases; J trimming: 6 bases; junction bases outside the gene matches: 10. DNA for the CDR3: TGCGCCAGCAGCCAACGCCGGGACAGCGTGGCCAATGAGCAGTTCTTC. This gives the protein CASSQRRDSVANEQFF.